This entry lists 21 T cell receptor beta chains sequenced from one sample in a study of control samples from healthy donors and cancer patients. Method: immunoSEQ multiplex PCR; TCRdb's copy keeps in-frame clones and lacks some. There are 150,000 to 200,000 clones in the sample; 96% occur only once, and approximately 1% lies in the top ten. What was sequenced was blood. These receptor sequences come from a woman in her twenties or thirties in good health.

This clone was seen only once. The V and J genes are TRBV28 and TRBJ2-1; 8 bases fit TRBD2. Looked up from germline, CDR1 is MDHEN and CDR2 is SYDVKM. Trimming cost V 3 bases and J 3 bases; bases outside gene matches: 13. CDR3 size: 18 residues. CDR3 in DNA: TGTGCCAGCAGTTTTTCTTTGGGTCGGGCGGGAGGCTACAATGAGCAGTTCTTC. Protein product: CASSFSLGRAGGYNEQFF.

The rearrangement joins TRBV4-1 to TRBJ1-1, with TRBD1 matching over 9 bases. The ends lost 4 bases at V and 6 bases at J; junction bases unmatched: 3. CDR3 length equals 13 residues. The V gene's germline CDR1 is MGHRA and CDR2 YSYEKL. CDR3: CASSRDREAEAFF. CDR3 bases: TGCGCCAGCAGCCGGGACAGGGAGGCTGAAGCTTTCTTT.

The CDR3 here is CASRRGDSYNEQYF. The CDR3 DNA sequence: TGTGCCAGCAGACGGGGGGACAGCTACAACGAGCAGTACTTC. This chain joins TRBV6-5 and TRBJ2-7, with D perhaps TRBD1 or TRBD2 (7 bases each). Germline CDR1 MNHEY, CDR2 SVGAGI. V lost 6 bases to trimming and J lost 5 bases, with 17 bases between them. This CDR3 region has 14 residues.

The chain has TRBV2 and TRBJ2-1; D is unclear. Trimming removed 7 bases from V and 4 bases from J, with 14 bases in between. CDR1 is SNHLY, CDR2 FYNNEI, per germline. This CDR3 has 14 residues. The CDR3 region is CASTRTATYNEQFF. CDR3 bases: TGTGCCAGCACGAGGACCGCTACTTACAATGAGCAGTTCTTC.

The CDR3 sequence is CASWDATNEKLFF. As DNA, the CDR3 is TGTGCCAGCTGGGATGCAACTAATGAAAAACTGTTTTTT. The gene calls are TRBV6-6 and TRBJ1-4; D gene uncertain. The V gene lost 8 bases and the J gene lost 0 bases, with 7 bases spanning the gap. This CDR3 contains 13 residues. Germline CDR1 reads MNHNY; CDR2 reads SVGAGI (reference sequence).

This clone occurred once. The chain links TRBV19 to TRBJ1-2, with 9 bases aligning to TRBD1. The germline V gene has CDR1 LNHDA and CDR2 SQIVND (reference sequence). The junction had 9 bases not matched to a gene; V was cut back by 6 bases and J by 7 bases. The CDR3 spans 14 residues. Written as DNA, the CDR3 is TGTGCCAGTAGGCCAGCACAGGGGGCGGGTGGCTACACCTTC. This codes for CASRPAQGAGGYTF.

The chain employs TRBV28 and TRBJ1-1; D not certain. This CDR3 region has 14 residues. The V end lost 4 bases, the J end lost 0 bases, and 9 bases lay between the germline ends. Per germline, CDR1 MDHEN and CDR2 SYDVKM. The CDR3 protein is CASSYLQMNTEAFF. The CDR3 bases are TGTGCCAGCAGTTACTTACAGATGAACACTGAAGCTTTCTTT.

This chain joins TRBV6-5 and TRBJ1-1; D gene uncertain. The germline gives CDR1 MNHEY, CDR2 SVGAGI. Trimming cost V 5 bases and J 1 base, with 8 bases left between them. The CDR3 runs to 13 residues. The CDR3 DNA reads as TGTGCCAGCAGTCTTGACGGGAACACTGAAGCTTTCTTT. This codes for CASSLDGNTEAFF.

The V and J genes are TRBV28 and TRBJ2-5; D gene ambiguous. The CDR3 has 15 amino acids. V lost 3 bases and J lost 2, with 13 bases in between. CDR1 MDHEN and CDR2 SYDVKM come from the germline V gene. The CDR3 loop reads CASSFSEILQETQYF. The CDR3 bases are TGTGCCAGCAGTTTTAGTGAGATCCTACAAGAGACCCAGTACTTC.

Here the CDR3 DNA reads TGTGCCAGCTCACCACCCGAGCACGGTGGGAACACTGAAGCTTTCTTT. This codes for CASSPPEHGGNTEAFF. The chain has TRBV18 and TRBJ1-1; no reliable D call. This CDR3 comprises 16 residues. V shed 0 bases and J shed 1 base, with 12 bases lying between them. Germline loops: CDR1 KGHSH, CDR2 LQKENI.

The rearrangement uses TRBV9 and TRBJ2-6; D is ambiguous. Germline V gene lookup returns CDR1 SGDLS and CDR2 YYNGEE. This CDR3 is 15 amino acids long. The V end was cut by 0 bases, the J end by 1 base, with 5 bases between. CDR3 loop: CASSVVMSGANVLTF. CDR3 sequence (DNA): TGTGCCAGCAGCGTAGTGATGTCTGGGGCCAACGTCCTGACTTTC.

The CDR3 coding sequence is TGTGCCAGCAGCATCACAGGGGGTCATGGCTACACCTTC. Translating gives CASSITGGHGYTF. This chain connects TRBV27 to TRBJ1-2; 8 nucleotides match TRBD1. Germline CDR1 is MNHEY and CDR2 is SMNVEV (reference sequence). V was pared by 6 bases and J by 6 bases, with 6 bases of the junction left unmatched. The CDR3 contains 13 residues.

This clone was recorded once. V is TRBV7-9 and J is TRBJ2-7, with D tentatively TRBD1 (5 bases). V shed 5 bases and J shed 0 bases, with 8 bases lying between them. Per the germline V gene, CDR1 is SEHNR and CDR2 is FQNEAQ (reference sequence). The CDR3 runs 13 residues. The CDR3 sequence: CASSRTNSYEQYF. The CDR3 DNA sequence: TGTGCCAGCAGCCGGACAAACTCCTACGAGCAGTACTTC.

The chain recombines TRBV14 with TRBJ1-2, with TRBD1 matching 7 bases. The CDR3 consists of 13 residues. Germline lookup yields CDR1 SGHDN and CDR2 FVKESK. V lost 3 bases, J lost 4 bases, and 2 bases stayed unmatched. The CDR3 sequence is CASSQGQIYGYTF. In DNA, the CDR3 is TGTGCCAGCAGCCAGGGACAGATCTATGGCTACACCTTC.

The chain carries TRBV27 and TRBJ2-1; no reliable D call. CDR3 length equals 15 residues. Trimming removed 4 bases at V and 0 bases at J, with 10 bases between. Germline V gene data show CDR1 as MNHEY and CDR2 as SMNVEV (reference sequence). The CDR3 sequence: CASSSWGNSYNEQFF. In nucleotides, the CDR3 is TGTGCCAGCAGTTCTTGGGGAAACTCCTACAATGAGCAGTTCTTC.

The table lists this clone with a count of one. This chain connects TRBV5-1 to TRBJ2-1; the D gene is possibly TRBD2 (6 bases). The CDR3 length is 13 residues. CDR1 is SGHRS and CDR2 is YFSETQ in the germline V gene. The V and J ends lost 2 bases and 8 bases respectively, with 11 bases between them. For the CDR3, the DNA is TGCGCCAGCAGCTTTGGGGGGTTCGATGAGCAGTTCTTC. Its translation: CASSFGGFDEQFF.

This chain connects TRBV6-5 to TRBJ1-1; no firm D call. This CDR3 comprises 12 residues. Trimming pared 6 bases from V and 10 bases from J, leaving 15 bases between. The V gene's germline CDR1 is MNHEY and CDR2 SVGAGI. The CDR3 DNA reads TGTGCCAGCAGGTTTCTACATCGGGGAGCTTTCTTT. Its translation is CASRFLHRGAFF.

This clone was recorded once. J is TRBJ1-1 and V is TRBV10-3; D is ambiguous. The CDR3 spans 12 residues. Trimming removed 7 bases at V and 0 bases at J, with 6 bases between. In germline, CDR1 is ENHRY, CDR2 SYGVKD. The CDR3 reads CAIKELNTEAFF. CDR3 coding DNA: TGTGCCATCAAGGAGCTGAACACTGAAGCTTTCTTT.

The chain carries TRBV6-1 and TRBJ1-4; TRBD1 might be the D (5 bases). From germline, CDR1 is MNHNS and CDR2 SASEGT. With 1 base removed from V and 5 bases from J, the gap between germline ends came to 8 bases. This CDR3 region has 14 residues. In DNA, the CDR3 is TGTGCCAGCAGTGAAGGGGGGGAGAATGAAAAACTGTTTTTT. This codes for CASSEGGENEKLFF.

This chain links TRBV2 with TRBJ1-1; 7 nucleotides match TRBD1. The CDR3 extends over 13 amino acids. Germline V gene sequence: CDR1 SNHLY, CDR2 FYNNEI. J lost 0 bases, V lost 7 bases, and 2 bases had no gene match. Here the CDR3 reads CASITGVNTEAFF. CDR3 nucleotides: TGTGCCAGCATTACAGGGGTGAACACTGAAGCTTTCTTT.

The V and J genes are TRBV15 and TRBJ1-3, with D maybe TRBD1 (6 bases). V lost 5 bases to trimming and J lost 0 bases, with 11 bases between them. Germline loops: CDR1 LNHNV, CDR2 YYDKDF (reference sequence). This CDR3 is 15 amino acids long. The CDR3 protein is CATSQDRLSGNTIYF. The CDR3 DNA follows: TGTGCCACCAGCCAAGACAGGCTCTCTGGAAACACCATATATTTT. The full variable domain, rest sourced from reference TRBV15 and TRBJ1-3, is DAMVIQNPRYQVTQFGKPVTLSCSQTLNHNVMYWYQQKSSQAPKLLFHYYDKDFNNEADTPDNFQSRRPNTSFCFLDIRSPGLGDTAMYLCATSQDRLSGNTIYFGEGSWLTVV.